This T cell receptor (beta chain) was obtained from a study of blood T cell repertoires in COVID-19. Trimming removed 5 bases from V and 7 bases from J; junction bases left unmatched: 7. The CDR3 has 14 amino acids. Germline V lookup: CDR1 SEHNR, CDR2 FQNEAQ (reference sequence). Measured with immunoSEQ multiplex PCR; TCRdb has only the in-frame clones, and not every one. Of about 290,000 clones listed, 85% to 90% were seen once; the top ten hold approximately 12%. The sample was peripheral blood. The clonotype was recovered from a woman under 40 with COVID-19, enrolled during active disease. The chain employs TRBV7-9 and TRBJ2-1; TRBD2 matches 8 bases. The CDR3 sequence is CASSQAGGWNEQFF. CDR3 bases: TGTGCCAGCAGCCAGGCGGGGGGATGGAATGAGCAGTTCTTC. The full variable domain, completed using reference TRBV7-9 and TRBJ2-1, is DTGVSQNPRHKITKRGQNVTFRCDPISEHNRLYWYRQTLGQGPEFLTYFQNEAQLEKSRLLSDRFSAERPKGSFSTLEIQRTEQGDSAMYLCASSQAGGWNEQFFGPGTRLTVL.